A single sample gave rise to the 2 T cell receptor beta chains below, sequenced in a study of blood T cell repertoires in COVID-19. Profiling relied on immunoSEQ multiplex PCR, and the TCRdb table lists in-frame clones only, not all of them. The sample lists 490,000 or so clones, roughly 90% seen once, with 1.8% in the top ten. The sequenced material came from PBMCs or T cells enriched from blood (not recorded which). Receptors originate from a woman aged 40 to 55 who had recovered from COVID-19.

The chain links TRBV18 to TRBJ1-3; 7 nucleotides agree with TRBD1. CDR1 and CDR2 from the germline V gene are KGHSH and LQKENI. There are 19 residues in the CDR3. V was clipped by 0 bases and J by 3 bases; unmatched bases: 14. In nucleotides, the CDR3 is TGTGCCAGCTCACCACCGGGTGCCCAAAGGGGGCTTTTTGGAAACACCATATATTTT. Its protein product is CASSPPGAQRGLFGNTIYF.

J is TRBJ1-5 and V is TRBV4-3; possible D gene TRBD1, 6 bases. Trimming cost V 3 bases and J 6 bases, with 9 bases left between them. CDR1 and CDR2 (germline): LGHNA, YSLEER. CDR3 length equals 13 residues. DNA of the CDR3: TGCGCCAGCAGCCAGAGCAGGGGTCAGCCCCAGCATTTT. Protein product: CASSQSRGQPQHF.